A selection of T cell receptor beta chains follows, all from one sample in a study of memory CD4+ T cells and cytomegalovirus serostatus. Libraries were prepared by immunoSEQ multiplex PCR; TCRdb keeps only in-frame clonotypes and omits some of them. Of about 41,000 clones listed, 79% are singletons. Sequencing was done on a sample of memory CD4+ T cells from blood. The receptors originated from an adult in good health and CMV-seronegative. Each CDR3 is given with its conserved first and last residue.

V | CDR3
TRBV28 | CASTSRPGTEAFF
TRBV11-2 | CASSLTTDTQYF
TRBV19 | CASSFTATGVTLGNTIYF
TRBV6-5 | CASSYSTSLVHGYTF
TRBV5-4 | CASSRVAQDFYGYTF
TRBV5-1 | CASSIQSRRETQYF
TRBV5-1 | CASSLEWTGYEQYF
TRBV7-3 | CASSQGGQGKYIQYF
TRBV6-5 | CASNPGGSTTYEQYF
TRBV5-8 | CASSLRTAGNTIYF
TRBV29-1 | CSYRGGSGSPLHF
TRBV1 | CTSSRDSPPGLVRETQYF
TRBV11-2 | CASSLVRNTQYF
TRBV28 | CASSLVGGGTYNEQFF
TRBV7-3 | CASSLTDSPRRNEQFF
TRBV4-1 | CASSQLAGAGGDEQFF
TRBV6-5 | CASRAGGVQPQHF
TRBV5-8 | CASSLRNPSSPLHF
TRBV9 | CASSLRDSKYEQYF
TRBV18 | CASSPSGTYEQYF
TRBV5-1 | CASTSAVGGYEQYF
TRBV30 | CAAGLGNQPQHF
TRBV5-6 | CASSYAGAEKLFF
TRBV5-6 | CASSFWGGRNQPQHF
TRBV29-1 | CSADRDRNTIYF
TRBV4-3 | CASSQVPYRSSSPLHF
TRBV5-5 | CASSLVILNTEAFF
TRBV6-5 | CASSGGNREAGGYTF
TRBV5-1 | CASSFGQRNTIYF
TRBV12-5 | CASTGRIRYNEQFF
TRBV4-1 | CASSQDLVQFREKLFF
TRBV5-1 | CASSLIRSSTDTQYF
TRBV4-3 | CASSRGGAGDYEQYF
TRBV6-1 | CASSDRQGDRQYF
TRBV27 | CASSLKSGRGTEAFF
TRBV7-2 | CATVGDTEAFF
TRBV6-4 | CATIRDRADTEAFF
TRBV7-2 | CASSLRGDRNTEAFF
TRBV11-2 | CASSLVSPEDTQYF
TRBV12-5 | CASGLVLFGQGRGNQPQHF
TRBV7-8 | CASSLALAVGSEQFF
TRBV6-4 | CASSRLGGTDTQYF
TRBV12-5 | CASGLSTAGNTIYF
TRBV11-2 | CASSLGGAVGEQFF
TRBV18 | CASGRENGGEQYF
TRBV6-6 | CASSAGQMEFEPLHF
TRBV7-2 | CASTLDGAGSSYNSPLHF
TRBV25-1 | CASSENQGDRGYTF
TRBV2 | CASSLSLGQYF
TRBV4-1 | CASSQEGRVDYGYTF
TRBV11-3 | CASSTGQDETQYF
TRBV27 | CASSLSGTGDRGYGYTF
TRBV5-1 | CASSLGTGQGETQYF
TRBV12-2 | CASRRAGLPMRQFF
TRBV2 | CASRGIAKGTEAFF